Sequencing of this T cell receptor (beta chain) was carried out in a study of cytomegalovirus exposure and HLA in healthy donors. At the level of the study: An early release of data contained 70 million to 95 million unique TCRs, which came from HLA-typed donors.

The PCR made use of 60 Vbeta and 13 Jbeta primers. TCRdb's table, derived via immunoSEQ multiplex PCR, lists solely in-frame clones and lacks some. This table has 150,000 to 200,000 clones, around four fifths appearing once. The sequencing sample was made of PBMCs. This sequence was found in a woman under 30 in good health and CMV-seronegative.

As DNA, the CDR3 is TGTGCCAGCAAGATTATGGTCGAGGTCACTGAAGCTTTCTTT. Residues: CASKIMVEVTEAFF. The chain employs TRBV6-1 and TRBJ1-1; the D is unclear. Germline loops: CDR1 MNHNS, CDR2 SASEGT. The length of the CDR3 is 14 residues. The V end lost 7 bases, the J end lost 4 bases, and 16 bases lay between the germline ends.